This T cell receptor beta chain came from a study of blood T cell repertoires in COVID-19. The CDR3 runs to 15 residues. In germline, CDR1 is SGHTA, CDR2 FQGNSA. J lost 1 base, V lost 3 bases, and 5 bases had no gene match. The table came from immunoSEQ multiplex PCR; TCRdb's copy has only in-frame clones and leaves some out. The sample yields 200,000 to 300,000 clones, around 83% seen once. The chain couples TRBV7-2 to TRBJ2-5; 7 nucleotides line up with TRBD1. This TCR derives from a middle-aged man who had recovered from COVID-19. Sequencing was carried out using peripheral blood. The CDR3 reads CASSFDRVGQETQYF. The CDR3 nucleotides are TGTGCCAGCAGCTTCGACAGGGTGGGCCAAGAGACCCAGTACTTC.